At least ten counts were recorded for the clone carrying this T cell receptor (beta chain). Its antigen is unidentified. From approximately 430 ng of RNA, a library with molecular barcoded alpha/delta and beta/gamma adaptors was made. TCRdb reprocessed the reads via MiXCR and lists one record per CDR3 protein. Counted here are about 86,000 distinct CDR3 sequences, roughly an eighth occurring once; the ten biggest clones make up 14% to 15%. The CDR3 contains 15 residues. The V end was cut by 3 bases, the J end by 1 base, with 9 bases between. Looked up from germline, CDR1 is MGHRA and CDR2 is YSYEKL. This sample stems from a study of read filtering for tumor transcriptome and immune sequencing. As for the study in general: Transcriptome libraries were built from DNase-treated RNA.

General study findings and limits: RNA-seq captured clonotypes less deeply and reliably than IR-seq. Approximately 80% of IR-seq clonotypes had one read, totaling around 3.5% of reads; RNA-seq: 74.6% and 44.6%.

The TCR comes from a donor at least 40 years old with multiple myeloma. The genes are TRBV4-1 and TRBJ2-2; D is unclear. Sequencing used a population of CD138-negative cells sorted from bone marrow. The CDR3 nucleotides read TGCGCCAGCAGCCAGAACTCCCGGAACACCGGGGAGCTGTTTTTT. Its translation: CASSQNSRNTGELFF.